The present T cell receptor (beta chain) was sequenced within a study of cytomegalovirus exposure and HLA in healthy donors (dated by TCRdb to the late 2010s). A note on the overall study: In an earlier analysis of under 750 of the donors, approximately 300 Gb of sequence data and just under 120 million unique TCR beta sequences from 150 million to 200 million T cells were reported. Roughly 300 gigabases of sequencing data and tens of millions of unique TCR sequences made up an early release that covered 500 to 700 HLA-typed donors. Of the 398 genotyped donors, 75% to 85% were placed in the genetic ancestry cluster associated with self-reported Caucasian donors. The study aimed to test whether cataloging public T cell receptors could reveal signatures of past pathogen exposure. Using immunosequencing, the study profiled T cell repertoires from 666 subjects and related those repertoires to cytomegalovirus serostatus. A separate validation cohort of some 130 different subjects was used in addition to the approximately 670-subject first cohort. High-throughput TCR immunosequencing, statistical association of individual TCRs with disease status, and machine learning were combined to predict cytomegalovirus infection status. To study patterns of TCR occurrence, a later analysis re-analyzed previously published TCR beta repertoires from 700 or so donors and added high-resolution HLA genotyping. The later analysis used no new phenotypic data to find candidate immune exposures, relying instead on TCR beta sequences and their occurrence across donors. An earlier analysis of several hundred of the donors applied high-throughput TCR beta sequencing to assess whether each TCR beta V gene segment acted as functional or pseudogenic. Donor age, sex, ethnicity and CMV serostatus were compiled together with the repertoire data. Genome-wide SNP genotypes for about 65% of the roughly 670 donors were used in a later genetic analysis, which treated that subset as a discovery cohort. Every repertoire in the discovery cohort had been generated on one and the same sequencing platform. HLA typing covered class I and class II loci at four-digit resolution. Typing coverage varied by locus: about 629-630 donors for A, B, C, DRB1 and DQB1; roughly 560 for DQA1; nearly 610 for DPA1; under 490 for DPB1. Roughly five DR-DQ haplotypes were treated as single units for association and clustering because of strong linkage in the cohort. On average, around 200,000 unique TCR beta nucleotide sequences were sequenced per donor among 350 to 400 genotyped donors of the cohort, with around 19% of those sequences being non-productive.

From cysteine to phenylalanine, the CDR3 is 14 amino acids long. Kept here is only the CDR3 DNA, which spans 42 bases and is read in frame from base 1. As encoded in the germline V gene (reference sequence), CDR1 is MNHEY while CDR2 is SMNVEV. The V and J ends are trimmed by 6 bases and 5 bases, leaving 14 bases between them. With respect to this clone: Its antigen is still unknown. There are no base qualities to consult, and no much larger clone falls within one base.

Library preparation used the immunoSEQ multiplex PCR assay. For the multiplex PCR, a mixture combining 60 forward primers for TCR Vbeta segments and 13 reverse primers for TCR Jbeta segments was used. Amplification of the CDR3 region of rearranged TCR beta genes was performed with a multiplex PCR assay on genomic DNA. The amplified TCR beta libraries were sequenced on the Illumina HiSeq System as 87-base-pair reads. As for the original processing: In a later analysis, roughly 80 million unique TCR beta chains were counted across the roughly 610 repertoires, and about 10 million of these chains were shared by at least two donors. Raw reads were error-corrected and collapsed into unique sequences by a nearest-neighbor algorithm in which closely related sequences were merged to remove PCR and sequencing errors. V, D and J gene segments were assigned by aligning CDR3 sequences to IMGT reference sequences. For a sequence to be retained, at least a six-nucleotide match to both a V gene segment and a J gene segment was required. A rearrangement counted as productive if the CDR3 had no stop codons and remained in frame with V and J, and every other rearrangement counted as non-productive. Following IMGT convention, CDR3 was defined as the stretch from the second conserved V-encoded cysteine up to the conserved J-encoded phenylalanine. Sequences without an unambiguous match to a single V gene segment were excluded from the earlier analysis of about 630 of the donors. In an earlier analysis of approximately 590 of the donors, a V segment was called functional when productive rearrangements were above 56.7%, and segregating when the standard deviation between donors exceeded 5%. A statistical classification framework was developed to diagnose cytomegalovirus status using the catalog of TCR beta chain sequences. In a later analysis, V and J genes were assigned by comparing TCR nucleotide sequences against IMGT/GENE-DB human TR gene sequences. A later analysis assigned CDR3 sequences and most-parsimonious VDJ recombination scenarios with the TCRdist pipeline. A later analysis defined each TCR beta chain by its CDR3 amino acid sequence plus V-gene family, and excluded reads lacking a unique V-gene family. In a later analysis, 500 to 700 highly shared, low-generation-probability nucleotide sequences were removed to address suspected cross-contamination and a sequencing artifact. In a later analysis, a clonal expansion index was calculated for each public chain from normalized within-repertoire ranks of inferred template counts. Generation probabilities in a later analysis came from a VDJ recombination model fitted to out-of-frame rearrangements, and those results were checked against IGoR. Hypergeometric tests were used in a later analysis to score TCR-TCR, TCR-HLA and TCR-CMV co-occurrence, with a repertoire-size bias correction applied to the TCR pairs. To estimate false discovery rates, a later analysis permuted the HLA or CMV assignments 20 times. In a later analysis, co-occurring TCRs were grouped using DBSCAN, and TCRdist sequence similarity was added for clustering within HLA-allele-positive subsets. Repertoires with fewer than 30,000 or more than 120,000 public chains, plus five repertoires with anomalous nucleotide sharing, were excluded from co-occurrence clustering. The source is immuneACCESS, and TCRdb retained only in-frame sequences with V and J called. Part of the clones is not carried over; for the studies checked, unresolved V genes explain less than half of this, and the remainder is unexplained. The V and J calls and the clone size are those of that table, but D and trimming were determined from the DNA. In this sample the table shows about 160,000 clones, around nine tenths of which occur a single time. 0.85% to 1% of the sample goes to the ten largest clones.

Overall study outcomes, separate from this receptor: It was suggested by the authors that the approach could potentially be generalized to other disease states and immunological phenotypes. Most TCR sequences were seen in very few donors, while some public TCRs were found in many individuals. For the cohort, immune exposure information was limited to CMV serostatus. An earlier analysis of several hundred of the donors showed that most TCR beta V segments appeared in productive rearrangements either about 90% or about 30% of the time, which broadly matched IMGT annotations. Because counts were too low, seventeen rarely observed V segments, including chromosome 9 orphons, were left out of the earlier analysis of 500 to 650 of the donors. A further reported finding was that TCR beta sequences accurately predicted the HLA-A and HLA-B alleles for most subjects in the first cohort. When HLA alleles, especially DR and DQ, strongly co-occurred, attributing TCR associations to individual alleles was difficult. Cytomegalovirus status was reported to be diagnosed by the classifier with high specificity and sensitivity in both the original and validation cohorts. In a later analysis, HLA-associated TCR beta chains were found to be more clonally expanded and to have lower generation probabilities than equally common non-associated chains. In a later analysis, the rate of TCR association differed among HLA loci, with DRB1 alleles having the most associated TCRs and HLA-C alleles having the fewest. At a false discovery rate of 0.05, a later analysis linked 15,000 to 20,000 TCR beta sequences to specific HLA alleles. The 87-base-pair reads could not distinguish some IMGT-functional V segments, including TRBV6-2 and TRBV6-3, so those segments were excluded. In this cohort, only TCR beta chains were sequenced, and detectable features were limited by the absence of alpha or paired-chain data. Linkage disequilibrium might explain the correlated functional status among segregating V segments, but an unknown experimental factor could not be excluded. Because HLA typing was unavailable for some donors at each locus, only the typed subset was used in association tests. A later analysis found that most CMV-associated TCR beta chains appeared HLA-restricted, with HLA associations seemingly driven largely by CMV exposure. According to a later genetic analysis, donors in an Asian-associated ancestry cluster had fewer N-insertions in productive TCRs than the approximately 690-donor mean. In a later analysis, several top co-occurrence clusters were reported to appear linked to parvovirus B19, influenza, CMV and Epstein-Barr virus. A cluster of highly shared sequence variants was judged likely to be a technical artifact of the sequencing pipeline. The presence/absence analyses assumed that sequencing depth was roughly uniform across donors, and that assumption may not be true. An association between a missense DCLRE1C variant and V-gene and J-gene trimming of TCR beta chains was found in a later genetic analysis and replicated in an independent cohort. Three of the identified cytomegalovirus-associated TCR beta chains were confirmed in vitro to be specific for cytomegalovirus antigens. The study listed 164 TCR beta chains as associated with cytomegalovirus.

The cohort consisted of 666 healthy bone marrow donors. Cohort members were all nominally healthy when sampled, although unrecorded immune exposures were likely present. The donor tested CMV seronegative and was one of the 352 seronegative cohort members. A peripheral blood sample was provided by each donor, and peripheral blood mononuclear cells were used for TCR beta sequencing. Genomic DNA was extracted from the blood cell samples with the Qiagen DNeasy Blood Extraction Kit. The chain employs TRBV27 and TRBJ2-1; the best D guess is TRBD1, with 5 bases matching. Sequenced material: PBMCs. This clonotype was obtained from a woman aged 30 to 39 in good health and CMV-seronegative. The nucleotide sequence is TGTGCCAGCAGATGGACACGGTTGAACAATGAGCAGTTCTTC. Translated, it reads CASRWTRLNNEQFF.